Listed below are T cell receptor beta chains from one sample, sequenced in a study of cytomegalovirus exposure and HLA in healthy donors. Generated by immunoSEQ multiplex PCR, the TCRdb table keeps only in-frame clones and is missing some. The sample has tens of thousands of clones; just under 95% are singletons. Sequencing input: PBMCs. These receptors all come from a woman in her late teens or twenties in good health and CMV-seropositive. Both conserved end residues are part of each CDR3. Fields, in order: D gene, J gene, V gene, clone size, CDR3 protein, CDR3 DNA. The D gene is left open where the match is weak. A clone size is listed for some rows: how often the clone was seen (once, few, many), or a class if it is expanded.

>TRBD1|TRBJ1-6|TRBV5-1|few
CASSLQDRANSPLHF
TGCGCCAGCAGCTTGCAGGACAGGGCTAATTCACCCCTCCACTTT
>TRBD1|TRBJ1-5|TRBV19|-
CASSILKGAGSNQPQHF
TGTGCCAGTAGTATTTTGAAGGGGGCGGGTAGCAATCAGCCCCAGCATTTT
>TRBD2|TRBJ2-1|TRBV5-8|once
CASIGERGSYNEQFF
TGTGCCAGCATCGGGGAGCGGGGCTCATACAATGAGCAGTTCTTC
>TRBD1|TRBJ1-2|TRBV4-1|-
CASSQDNYRGTYGYTF
TGCGCCAGCAGCCAAGATAATTACAGGGGCACCTATGGCTACACCTTC
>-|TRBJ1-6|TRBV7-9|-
CASSFGPRNSPLHF
TGTGCCAGCAGCTTTGGTCCGAGGAATTCACCCCTCCACTTT
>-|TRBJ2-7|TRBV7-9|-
CASTGDYEQYF
TGTGCCAGCACAGGGGACTACGAGCAGTACTTC
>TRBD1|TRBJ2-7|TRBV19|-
CASSIEGTGPYEQYF
TGTGCCAGTAGTATAGAGGGGACAGGGCCGTACGAGCAGTACTTC
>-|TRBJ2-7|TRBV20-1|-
CSVTGSYEQYF
TGCAGCGTAACAGGTTCCTACGAGCAGTACTTC
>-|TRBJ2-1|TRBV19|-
CASSWASYNEQFF
TGTGCCAGTAGTTGGGCTTCCTACAATGAGCAGTTCTTC
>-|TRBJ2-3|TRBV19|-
CASSMRAISTDTQYF
TGTGCCAGTAGTATGCGGGCAATAAGCACAGATACGCAGTATTTT
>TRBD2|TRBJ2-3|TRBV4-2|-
CASSQRSRTSGATDTQYF
TGTGCCAGCAGCCAACGGTCTCGCACTAGCGGGGCCACAGATACGCAGTATTTT
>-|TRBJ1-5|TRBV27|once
CASSLGGGGNQPQHF
TGTGCCAGCAGTTTGGGGGGGGGCGGCAATCAGCCCCAGCATTTT
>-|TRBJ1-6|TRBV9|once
CASSQTATKAPLHF
TGTGCCAGCAGCCAAACAGCTACAAAGGCTCCCCTCCACTTT
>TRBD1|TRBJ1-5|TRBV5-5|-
CASSPTGVNQPQHF
TGTGCCAGCAGCCCCACAGGGGTCAATCAGCCCCAGCATTTT
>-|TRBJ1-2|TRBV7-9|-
CASSPSRGPTGGYTF
TGTGCCAGCAGCCCAAGCCGTGGACCTACGGGGGGCTACACCTTC
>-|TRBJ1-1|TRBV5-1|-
CASSLLDPVTTEAFF
TGCGCCAGCAGCTTGCTAGATCCAGTAACCACTGAAGCTTTCTTT
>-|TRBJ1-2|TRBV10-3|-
CAISESPANIDPRGYTF
TGTGCCATCAGTGAGTCCCCCGCCAATATCGATCCTAGAGGCTACACCTTC
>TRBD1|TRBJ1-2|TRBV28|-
CASSKTGTETYGYTF
TGTGCCAGCAGTAAGACCGGGACAGAGACCTATGGCTACACCTTC
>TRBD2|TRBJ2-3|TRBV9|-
CASSLGLAASDTQYF
TGTGCCAGCAGCTTGGGACTAGCGGCCTCAGATACGCAGTATTTT
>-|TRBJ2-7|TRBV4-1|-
CASSQDQAPTTYEQYF
TGCGCCAGCAGCCAAGATCAGGCTCCAACGACCTACGAGCAGTACTTC
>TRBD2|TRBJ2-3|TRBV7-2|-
CASSLRGAGGPNTDTQYF
TGTGCCAGCAGCTTACGCGGGGCGGGAGGGCCAAATACAGATACGCAGTATTTT
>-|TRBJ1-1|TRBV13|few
CASSLYYGEAFF
TGTGCCAGCAGCTTATATTACGGTGAAGCTTTCTTT
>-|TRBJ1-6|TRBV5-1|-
CASSPRTADNSPLHF
TGCGCCAGCAGCCCAAGGACAGCTGATAATTCACCCCTCCACTTT
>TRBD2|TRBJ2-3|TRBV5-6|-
CASSLAGGLTDTQYF
TGTGCCAGCAGCTTAGCGGGGGGGCTCACAGATACGCAGTATTTT
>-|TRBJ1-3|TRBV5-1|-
CASSPTDSYSGNTIYF
TGCGCCAGCAGCCCCACAGACAGCTACTCTGGAAACACCATATATTTT
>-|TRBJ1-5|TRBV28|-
CASTPSAGIGNQPQHF
TGTGCCAGCACCCCTTCGGCGGGAATCGGCAATCAGCCCCAGCATTTT
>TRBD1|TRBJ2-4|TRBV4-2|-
CASSQEGQGDRNIQYF
TGTGCCAGCAGCCAAGAGGGACAGGGGGATCGGAACATTCAGTACTTC
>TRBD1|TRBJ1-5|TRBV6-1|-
CASSGSGQARGSNQPQHF
TGTGCCAGCAGTGGATCGGGACAGGCAAGGGGGAGCAATCAGCCCCAGCATTTT
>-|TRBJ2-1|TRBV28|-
CASTDNQLRTEQFF
TGTGCCAGCACGGACAACCAATTAAGAACTGAGCAGTTCTTC
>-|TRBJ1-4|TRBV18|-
CASSPGGNEKLFF
TGTGCCAGCTCACCAGGGGGGAATGAAAAACTGTTTTTT
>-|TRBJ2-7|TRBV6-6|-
CASSESYEQYF
TGTGCCAGCAGTGAGAGTTACGAGCAGTACTTC
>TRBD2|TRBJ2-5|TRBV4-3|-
CASSLSGRAGTQYF
TGCGCCAGCAGCCTTAGCGGGAGGGCCGGGACCCAGTACTTC
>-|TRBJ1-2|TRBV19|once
CASSIGATNYGYTF
TGTGCCAGTAGTATAGGGGCCACTAACTATGGCTACACCTTC
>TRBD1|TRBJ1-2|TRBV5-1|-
CASSPQPGQGNGYTF
TGCGCCAGCAGCCCTCAACCGGGACAGGGAAATGGCTACACCTTC
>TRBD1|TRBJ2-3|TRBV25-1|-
CASRGDRGRTDTQYF
TGTGCCAGCAGGGGGGACAGGGGGCGAACAGATACGCAGTATTTT
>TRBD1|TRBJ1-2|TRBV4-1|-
CASSLSDRGQNYGYTF
TGCGCCAGCAGCCTTTCCGACAGGGGGCAGAACTATGGCTACACCTTC
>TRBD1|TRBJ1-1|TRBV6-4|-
CASSDYLRDRVGTEAFF
TGTGCCAGCAGTGACTACCTAAGGGACAGGGTGGGGACTGAAGCTTTCTTT
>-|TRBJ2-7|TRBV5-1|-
CASSLPERPDSRYNEQYF
TGCGCCAGCAGCTTACCCGAAAGGCCGGACAGCCGATACAACGAGCAGTACTTC
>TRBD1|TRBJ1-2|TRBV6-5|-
CASTPGQGVFGYTF
TGTGCCAGCACTCCGGGACAGGGGGTCTTCGGCTACACCTTC
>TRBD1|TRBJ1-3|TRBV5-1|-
CASSLAETGAGNTIYF
TGCGCCAGCAGCTTGGCCGAAACAGGGGCGGGAAACACCATATATTTT
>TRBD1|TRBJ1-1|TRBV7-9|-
CASSLQGAMNTEAFF
TGTGCCAGCAGCTTGCAGGGGGCTATGAACACTGAAGCTTTCTTT
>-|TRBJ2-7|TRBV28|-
CASSLLRGRGGEQYF
TGTGCCAGCAGTTTATTGCGGGGTAGGGGTGGGGAGCAGTACTTC